This TCR beta chain was captured in a study of blood T cell repertoires in COVID-19. Study overall: Samples of COVID-19 (acute and convalescent) were obtained from the United States, Italy and Spain. PBMCs, B-cell-depleted T cells, or T cells provided the cDNA or gDNA that made up the material.

Per the study methods: Reference gene primer amplification in the assay estimated nucleated cell counts. Some clones are missing from TCRdb's copy, which holds only in-frame ones; the method was immunoSEQ multiplex PCR. V, J and clone size derive from that table, while D and trimming were established from the DNA sequence. The data contain about 83,000 clones, around 90% of them singletons. Germline CDR1 is LGHDT and CDR2 is YNNKEL (reference sequence). This CDR3 is built from 14 residues. The ends were cut back, 2 bases at V and 8 bases at J, with 10 bases in the middle. The chain links TRBV3-1 (or the pseudogene TRBV3-2) to TRBJ1-6; TRBD1 might be the D (6 bases). The clonotype was recovered from a woman between 45 and 65 years old with active or convalescent COVID-19. Sequenced sample: peripheral blood. This chain's CDR3 is CASSQLTGHSPLHF. DNA of the CDR3: TGTGCCAGCAGCCAATTGACAGGACATTCACCCCTCCACTTT.